Below, 30 T cell receptor beta chains from the same sample are listed, as sequenced in a study of CD8+ T cells in alopecia areata. Regarding treatment: oral pan-JAK inhibitor, 5-10 mg twice daily. Sequencing templates came from extracted RNA that was reverse transcribed into cDNA. Repertoires were generated with immunoSEQ multiplex PCR, while TCRdb's copy carries only in-frame clones and drops some. The sample lists some 200,000 clones, about three fifths occurring once. The sequenced sample was CD4+ T cells sorted from blood, obtained at week 4, from a patient treated with tofacitinib. These receptors were taken from a human donor with alopecia areata.

V and J are TRBV5-8 and TRBJ1-2; TRBD1 aligns across 7 bases. V lost 5 bases to trimming and J lost 8 bases; unmatched junction nucleotides: 9. Germline lookup yields CDR1 SGHTS and CDR2 YDEGEE. This CDR3 is 13 amino acids long. The CDR3 coding sequence is TGTGCCAGCAGACAGACAGGGTCCGGCGGCTACACCTTC. This translates into CASRQTGSGGYTF.

The chain uses TRBV13 and TRBJ2-1; D is undetermined. V was trimmed by 0 bases and J by 0 bases, leaving 15 bases between them. Looked up from germline, CDR1 is PRHDT and CDR2 is FYEKMQ (reference sequence). CDR3 length: 18 residues. The CDR3 region is CASSLGRLRVGSYNEQFF. The CDR3 DNA reads TGTGCCAGCAGCTTAGGCCGCCTACGAGTTGGCTCCTACAATGAGCAGTTCTTC.

The rearrangement links TRBV7-2 to TRBJ2-5; a weak D match, TRBD1 (7 bases). The CDR3 sequence is 14 residues long. V was pared by 1 base and J by 9 bases, with 15 bases between. The germline CDR1 and CDR2 sequences are SGHTA and FQGNSA. In DNA form, the CDR3 reads TGTGCCAGCAGCTTAGTTGGGGGGACAGTGGCCCAGTACTTC. Amino acids: CASSLVGGTVAQYF.

The V call is TRBV5-6, the J call TRBJ1-1; possible D gene TRBD1, 6 bases. The V end was cut by 0 bases, the J end by 4 bases, with 7 bases between. The germline CDR1 and CDR2 sequences are SGHDT and YYEEEE. CDR3 length: 13 residues. As DNA, the CDR3 is TGTGCCAGCAGCTTGGGCAGGGGCACTGAAGCTTTCTTT. Its protein product is CASSLGRGTEAFF.

The V gene is TRBV30, the J gene TRBJ2-7; the D is unclear. This CDR3 has 12 residues. V was clipped by 5 bases and J by 6 bases, with 14 bases between them. CDR1 is GTSNPN and CDR2 is SVGIG in the germline V gene (reference sequence). The chain's CDR3 is CAWGPRIVEQYF. CDR3 coding DNA: TGTGCCTGGGGACCTCGGATTGTCGAGCAGTACTTC.

This clone was detected only once. V is TRBV29-1 and J is TRBJ1-5; D is uncertain. Germline V gene lookup returns CDR1 SQVTM and CDR2 ANQGSEA. This CDR3 is 12 amino acids long. V was shortened by 4 bases and J by 4 bases, with 8 bases between the two germline ends. The CDR3 DNA is TGCAGCGTTGGTGGGCAGAATCAGCCCCAGCATTTT. This codes for CSVGGQNQPQHF.

The chain uses TRBV30 and TRBJ2-7, with 7 bases identical to TRBD1. From germline, CDR1 is GTSNPN and CDR2 SVGIG (reference sequence). Losses at the gene ends were 2 bases for V and 3 bases for J; bases not matched to a gene: 7. This CDR3 has 14 residues. CDR3 nucleotide sequence: TGTGCCTGGAGTCGCAGGGGGACCGTCTACGAGCAGTACTTC. It translates to CAWSRRGTVYEQYF.

This clone has just a few counts. The V call is TRBV7-2, the J call TRBJ1-6; 8 bases agree with TRBD1. Germline CDR1 reads SGHTA; CDR2 reads FQGNSA. Unmatched junction bases numbered 10, after V lost 5 bases and J lost 4 bases. This CDR3 region has 17 residues. CDR3 region: CASSTRTGSQYNSPLHF. The CDR3 DNA is TGTGCCAGCAGCACACGGACAGGGTCCCAATATAATTCACCCCTCCACTTT.

This chain connects TRBV15 to TRBJ2-1, with 9 bases matching TRBD2. Trimming took 6 bases from V and 10 from J; bases not matched to a gene: 10. This CDR3 spans 14 amino acids. Germline-derived CDR1 and CDR2 are LNHNV and YYDKDF (reference sequence). CDR3 amino acids: CATRLGAGGREQFF. The CDR3, as DNA: TGTGCCACCAGGTTGGGGGCGGGGGGGCGCGAGCAGTTCTTC.

This chain links TRBV29-1 with TRBJ1-1; 7 bases align to TRBD1. The ends lost 4 bases at V and 1 base at J; junction bases unmatched: 6. The CDR3 loop spans 14 amino acids. Germline V gene data show CDR1 as SQVTM and CDR2 as ANQGSEA. CDR3 in DNA: TGCAGCGTTGGCGGGACAGCAGAGAACACTGAAGCTTTCTTT. It is translated as CSVGGTAENTEAFF.

The V call is TRBV7-9, the J call TRBJ2-1; D perhaps matches TRBD1 (6 bases). The CDR3 consists of 13 residues. Germline V gene lookup returns CDR1 SEHNR and CDR2 FQNEAQ (reference sequence). V was trimmed by 5 bases and J by 7 bases, leaving 12 bases between them. The chain's CDR3 is CASSPDRNNEQFF. CDR3 coding DNA: TGTGCCAGCAGCCCGGACAGAAATAATGAGCAGTTCTTC. Filled out from reference TRBV7-9 and TRBJ2-1, the complete variable domain reads DTGVSQNPRHKITKRGQNVTFRCDPISEHNRLYWYRQTLGQGPEFLTYFQNEAQLEKSRLLSDRFSAERPKGSFSTLEIQRTEQGDSAMYLCASSPDRNNEQFFGPGTRLTVL.

The chain joins TRBV30 to TRBJ2-7, with D unresolved. This CDR3 has 11 amino acids. V lost 8 bases to trimming and J lost 1 base, with 9 bases between them. Germline CDR1 and CDR2: GTSNPN and SVGIG (reference sequence). CDR3 protein: CAAWDSYEQYF. The CDR3, as DNA: TGTGCCGCATGGGATTCCTACGAGCAGTACTTC. The whole variable domain, filled in from reference TRBV30 and TRBJ2-7, reads SQTIHQWPATLVQPVGSPLSLECTVEGTSNPNLYWYRQAAGRGLQLLFYSVGIGQISSEVPQNLSASRPQDRQFILSSKKLLLSDSGFYLCAAWDSYEQYFGPGTRLTVT.

The gene calls are TRBV10-3 and TRBJ1-2, with TRBD1 identical over 8 bases. V was pared by 2 bases and J by 4 bases, with 3 bases of the junction left unmatched. This CDR3 contains 14 residues. CDR1 is ENHRY, CDR2 SYGVKD, per germline. This chain's CDR3 is CAISEGQGPYGYTF. The CDR3, as DNA: TGTGCCATCAGTGAGGGACAGGGCCCCTATGGCTACACCTTC.

The CDR3 reads CASSVGTGSQETQYF. In DNA form, the CDR3 reads TGTGCCAGCAGCGTAGGGACAGGGTCCCAAGAGACCCAGTACTTC. The V call is TRBV9, the J call TRBJ2-5, with 8 bases fitting TRBD1. The J segment lost 1 base and the V segment lost 0 bases, leaving 2 bases of the junction unmatched. Germline CDR1 reads SGDLS; CDR2 reads YYNGEE. CDR3 length: 15 residues.

The chain joins TRBV30 to TRBJ1-2; D is perhaps TRBD1 (6 bases). The length of the CDR3 is 13 residues. Germline V gene lookup returns CDR1 GTSNPN and CDR2 SVGIG (reference sequence). Trimming took 5 bases from V and 7 from J, leaving 17 bases between them. CDR3 sequence reads: CAWARGGAAGYTF. The DNA of the CDR3 is TGTGCCTGGGCCCGGGGGGGGGCAGCTGGCTACACCTTC.

In this sample, this clone turned up once. The chain employs TRBV29-1 and TRBJ1-2; tentatively, D is TRBD1 (5 bases). CDR3 length: 14 residues. Trimming took 6 bases from V and 2 from J, leaving 16 bases between them. Germline CDR1 and CDR2: SQVTM and ANQGSEA. The CDR3, as DNA: TGCAGCGTGTTATATCAGGGTTACAACTATGGCTACACCTTC. It translates to CSVLYQGYNYGYTF. Full variable domain (rest looked up from reference TRBV29-1 and TRBJ1-2): SAVISQKPSRDICQRGTSLTIQCQVDSQVTMMFWYRQQPGQSLTLIATANQGSEATYESGFVIDKFPISRPNLTFSTLTVSNMSPEDSSIYLCSVLYQGYNYGYTFGSGTRLTVV.

The chain is built from TRBV19 and TRBJ2-5; TRBD1 matches 10 bases. The germline V gene has CDR1 LNHDA and CDR2 SQIVND (reference sequence). V lost 5 bases and J lost 5; bases outside the gene matches: 11. The CDR3 length is 16 residues. CDR3 in DNA: TGTGCCAGTAGTCCGCTTCCCGGGACAGGGGAGGAGACCCAGTACTTC. Protein: CASSPLPGTGEETQYF.

The chain uses TRBV9 and TRBJ2-1, with 8 bases that match TRBD1. The CDR3 is made up of 14 amino acids. Germline CDR1 SGDLS, CDR2 YYNGEE. Trimming took 4 bases from V and 5 from J; bases not matched to a gene: 5. DNA for the CDR3: TGTGCCAGCAGCAGGACAGGGAGGAACAATGAGCAGTTCTTC. Translated, it gives CASSRTGRNNEQFF.

This clone was seen ten or more times. V gene TRBV6-6 combines with J gene TRBJ2-1; TRBD1 might be the D (6 bases). Trimming removed 2 bases at V and 6 bases at J, with 14 bases between. Germline CDR1 reads MNHNY; CDR2 reads SVGAGI (reference sequence). CDR3 length: 15 amino acids. CDR3 protein: CASSYPLTGLNEQFF. CDR3 sequence (DNA): TGTGCCAGCAGTTACCCCCTGACAGGCCTCAATGAGCAGTTCTTC.

This rearrangement joins TRBV30 to TRBJ1-6; 7 positions agree with TRBD1. The CDR3 length is 15 residues. J gave up 5 bases and V 0 bases, and 4 bases lay outside the gene matches. The germline gives CDR1 GTSNPN, CDR2 SVGIG (reference sequence). The CDR3 bases are TGTGCCTGGAGTGTAGGACAGGCCCATAATTCACCCCTCCACTTT. Its protein is CAWSVGQAHNSPLHF.

This clone was detected a few times. V usage is TRBV5-1 and J usage is TRBJ2-2; 7 bases align to TRBD1. The V gene's germline CDR1 is SGHRS and CDR2 YFSETQ. The length of the CDR3 is 15 residues. Trimming removed 4 bases from V and 5 bases from J; junction bases left unmatched: 8. CDR3 nucleotide sequence: TGCGCCAGCAGCCCGACAGGGAGCGGTACCGGGGAGCTGTTTTTT. Protein sequence: CASSPTGSGTGELFF.

J is TRBJ1-1 and V is TRBV5-1, with D uncertain. The CDR3 is 14 residues long. Germline lookup yields CDR1 SGHRS and CDR2 YFSETQ. The V end was cut by 2 bases, the J end by 1 base, with 9 bases between. The DNA of the CDR3 is TGCGCCAGCAGCTTTTTAGAATCGAACACTGAAGCTTTCTTT. Protein: CASSFLESNTEAFF.

The J gene is TRBJ1-1, the V gene TRBV6-1, with D tentatively TRBD1 (5 bases). Germline V CDR1 and CDR2: MNHNS, SASEGT. The V end lost 2 bases, the J end lost 5 bases, and 12 bases lay between the germline ends. The CDR3 is 14 residues long. CDR3 DNA sequence: TGTGCCAGCAGTGAAAGCGGGACGAGGACTGAAGCTTTCTTT. Its protein is CASSESGTRTEAFF.

The chain has TRBV9 and TRBJ2-5; D uncertain. The V and J ends lost 0 bases and 4 bases respectively, with 19 bases between them. The CDR3 has 17 residues. Germline V lookup: CDR1 SGDLS, CDR2 YYNGEE. In DNA form, the CDR3 reads TGTGCCAGCAGCGTAGGAAAAGTTATCGGCAATGGAGAGACCCAGTACTTC. It is translated as CASSVGKVIGNGETQYF.

This clone was seen a few times. The chain is built from TRBV11-2 and TRBJ2-1; 7 positions match TRBD2. The length of the CDR3 is 13 residues. Germline V lookup: CDR1 SGHAT, CDR2 FQNNGV. The V segment lost 0 bases and the J segment 10 bases; nucleotides outside the gene matches: 3. The CDR3 sequence: CASSLDQGLEQFF. The CDR3 coding sequence is TGTGCCAGCAGCTTAGATCAGGGACTAGAGCAGTTCTTC.

The rearrangement joins TRBV30 to TRBJ2-3; D may be TRBD1 (6 bases). Germline V CDR1 and CDR2: GTSNPN, SVGIG (reference sequence). Trimming shortened V by 4 bases and J by 6 bases, and 20 bases separated the two germline ends. This CDR3 has 15 residues. The CDR3: CAWIRDTGLRDTQYF. The DNA for the CDR3 is TGTGCCTGGATACGGGACACGGGTTTGAGGGATACGCAGTATTTT.

The table lists this clone with a count of one. The chain uses TRBV25-1 and TRBJ2-5; 9 nucleotides agree with TRBD2. The CDR3 runs to 17 residues. Germline values: CDR1 MGHDK, CDR2 SYGVNS. Trimming removed 2 bases from V and 0 bases from J; junction bases left unmatched: 7. CDR3 bases: TGTGCCAGCAGTGAAGGGAGGGCTAGCGGGAACCAAGAGACCCAGTACTTC. Amino acids: CASSEGRASGNQETQYF.

V usage is TRBV29-1 and J usage is TRBJ1-6; 7 bases line up with TRBD1. V was clipped by 6 bases and J by 2 bases; unmatched bases: 4. This CDR3 spans 14 amino acids. Germline-derived CDR1 and CDR2 are SQVTM and ANQGSEA. The CDR3 loop is CSVPGTAYNSPLHF. The CDR3 coding sequence is TGCAGCGTGCCAGGGACAGCCTATAATTCACCCCTCCACTTT.

This clone was seen a few times. The chain couples TRBV7-9 to TRBJ2-5; either TRBD1 or TRBD2 may supply D (5 bases each). This CDR3 contains 14 residues. Trimming left V 5 bases short and J 5 bases short, with 15 bases between. Germline values: CDR1 SEHNR, CDR2 FQNEAQ (reference sequence). CDR3 in amino acids: CASSRDPRGETQYF. CDR3 DNA sequence: TGTGCCAGCAGCCGGGACCCCCGCGGGGAGACCCAGTACTTC. The full variable domain, in which reference TRBV7-9 and TRBJ2-5 provide the parts outside the CDR3, is DTGVSQNPRHKITKRGQNVTFRCDPISEHNRLYWYRQTLGQGPEFLTYFQNEAQLEKSRLLSDRFSAERPKGSFSTLEIQRTEQGDSAMYLCASSRDPRGETQYFGPGTRLLVL.

The chain links TRBV11-2 to TRBJ2-7; D is possibly TRBD1 (6 bases). CDR1 and CDR2 from the germline V gene are SGHAT and FQNNGV. Trimming cost V 1 base and J 2 bases, with 9 bases left between them. This CDR3 is built from 14 residues. CDR3 bases: TGTGCCAGCAGCTTAGGCACAGGGACCTACGAGCAGTACTTC. Protein sequence: CASSLGTGTYEQYF.